This T cell receptor beta chain was profiled in a study of tumor-infiltrating lymphocytes in primary liver carcinoma. A note on this clonotype: Its target is not known.

Points from the study as a whole: Relative to tumor region pairs, the tumor-adjacent and tumor-blood pairs showed overlap that was lower.

The CDR3 runs to 15 residues. The V gene's germline CDR1 is SGHRS and CDR2 YFSETQ. V shed 4 bases, J shed 1 base, and the junction held 6 bases outside the gene matches. Starting material of about 0.45 ug total RNA yielded TCR beta cDNA via a constant-region primer. ARM-PCR, slightly modified, supplied the TCR beta libraries through three nested multiplex PCR rounds. TRBV1-TRBV30 forward primers paired with a C-beta reverse primer drove the first two PCR rounds, 10 cycles each. Each CDR3 protein gets one entry after TCRdb re-called the multiplex PCR reads with MiXCR. The profile shows tens of thousands of distinct CDR3 sequences, over 70% of them singletons. Investigators took RNA and DNA out together from about 19-30 mg of unsorted bulk tissue.

The receptor's source is a man aged 35 to 55 with primary liver carcinoma and hepatitis B virus infection. The sample comprised liver tumor tissue from sampling region 3. Subset given: tumor region T3, left-lateral pole. The chain links TRBV5-1 to TRBJ2-3, with 7 bases that match TRBD2. The CDR3 DNA reads as TGCGCCAGCAGCATACTAGCGAGAGGCACAGATACGCAGTATTTT. It specifies CASSILARGTDTQYF. The variable domain in full, completed from reference TRBV5-1 and TRBJ2-3, reads KAGVTQTPRYLIKTRGQQVTLSCSPISGHRSVSWYQQTPGQGLQFLFEYFSETQRNKGNFPGRFSGRQFSNSRSEMNVSTLELGDSALYLCASSILARGTDTQYFGPGTRLTVL.